Below are 14 T cell receptor beta chains sequenced from a single sample in a study of shared clonotypes between healthy human individuals. The data were produced by immunoSEQ multiplex PCR, yet TCRdb's version contains in-frame clones alone and is incomplete. The repertoire holds roughly 2.2 million clones, roughly 92% seen once, with around 0.35% in the top ten. The sequenced sample was naive CD4+ T cells from PBMCs. Sample subset: CD45RA+ positively selected. These TCRs come from a man younger than 35 in good health. Some clones in this sample may be carry-over from other donors' samples.

This clone was seen more than once but under ten times. The V and J genes are TRBV5-1 and TRBJ2-7, with D tentatively TRBD1 or TRBD2 (5 bases each). With 5 bases removed from V and 6 bases from J, the gap between germline ends came to 9 bases. Germline CDR1 is SGHRS and CDR2 is YFSETQ. The CDR3 covers 11 residues. For the CDR3, the DNA is TGCGCCAGCAGAAACGGGGCCGAGCAGTACTTC. This sequence encodes CASRNGAEQYF. Variable domain in full (rest from reference TRBV5-1 and TRBJ2-7): KAGVTQTPRYLIKTRGQQVTLSCSPISGHRSVSWYQQTPGQGLQFLFEYFSETQRNKGNFPGRFSGRQFSNSRSEMNVSTLELGDSALYLCASRNGAEQYFGPGTRLTVT.

The chain is built from TRBV2 and TRBJ2-1, with 7 bases identical to TRBD1. CDR1 and CDR2 (germline): SNHLY, FYNNEI. Trimming at V came to 4 bases and at J to 5 bases, leaving 2 bases not matched to a gene. There are 13 residues in the CDR3. The CDR3 here is CASSGDRDNEQFF. The DNA for the CDR3 is TGTGCCAGCAGTGGGGACAGAGACAATGAGCAGTTCTTC.

The chain carries TRBV29-1 and TRBJ1-2; TRBD1 matches 8 bases. In germline, CDR1 is SQVTM, CDR2 ANQGSEA. With V trimmed by 4 bases and J by 8 bases, 3 bases remained unmatched. This CDR3 contains 11 residues. The CDR3 DNA is TGCAGCGTTGGGCAGGGGGCGGGCTACACCTTC. Encoded protein: CSVGQGAGYTF.

The J gene is TRBJ2-7, the V gene TRBV7-9; no clear D gene. The CDR3 has 16 amino acids. Trimming removed 5 bases at V and 0 bases at J, with 17 bases between. Germline-derived CDR1 and CDR2 are SEHNR and FQNEAQ (reference sequence). This chain's CDR3 is CASSPGSVTDSYEQYF. CDR3 DNA sequence: TGTGCCAGCAGCCCCGGCTCAGTTACCGACTCCTACGAGCAGTACTTC.

DNA of the CDR3: TGTGCCAGCAGTTACTCCCCGGGAGGGAACATTCAGTACTTC. It is translated as CASSYSPGGNIQYF. The chain employs TRBV6-5 and TRBJ2-4, with 8 bases identical to TRBD2. Per germline, CDR1 MNHEY and CDR2 SVGAGI. V lost 0 bases to trimming and J lost 7 bases; unmatched junction nucleotides: 2. This CDR3 is 14 amino acids long.

Here the CDR3 reads CASSLGGYGANVLTF. The CDR3 bases are TGTGCCAGCAGCTTAGGGGGGTATGGGGCCAACGTCCTGACTTTC. The chain has TRBV11-3 and TRBJ2-6; D is tentatively TRBD1 or TRBD2 (5 bases each). The CDR3 has 15 amino acids. Deletions cut 1 base from V and 3 bases from J, with 7 bases between. Germline-derived CDR1 and CDR2 are SGHNT and YENEEA.

The gene calls are TRBV5-1 and TRBJ1-5; unclear D gene. The CDR3 covers 15 residues. Germline V CDR1 and CDR2: SGHRS, YFSETQ. V was trimmed by 4 bases and J by 7 bases, leaving 18 bases between them. The CDR3 DNA is TGCGCCAGCAGCCTCGGAGACGCTAGTAGCCAGCCCCAGCATTTT. As protein: CASSLGDASSQPQHF.

V gene TRBV7-2 combines with J gene TRBJ1-5, with unresolved D. Deletions cut 1 base from V and 0 bases from J, with 10 bases between. The CDR3 covers 16 residues. Germline assignment: CDR1 SGHTA and CDR2 FQGNSA. In DNA form, the CDR3 reads TGTGCCAGCAGCTTAGGGGCAGGATATAGCAATCAGCCCCAGCATTTT. Translating it yields CASSLGAGYSNQPQHF.

The chain combines TRBV5-1 with TRBJ2-7; D gene uncertain. The germline V gene has CDR1 SGHRS and CDR2 YFSETQ. Trimming left V 2 bases short and J 0 bases short, with 15 bases between. The CDR3 runs 16 residues. The CDR3 DNA sequence: TGCGCCAGCAGCTTTTTCCGGCTCCCCGACTCCTACGAGCAGTACTTC. It yields the protein CASSFFRLPDSYEQYF.

V and J are TRBV5-1 and TRBJ2-2, with D unresolved. The germline V gene encodes CDR1 SGHRS and CDR2 YFSETQ. V was cut by 3 bases and J by 0 bases, with 9 bases left in between. The CDR3 is made up of 15 amino acids. CDR3 region: CASSSTLANTGELFF. CDR3 sequence (DNA): TGCGCCAGCAGCTCCACTCTGGCGAACACCGGGGAGCTGTTTTTT.

Comment on this clone: This CDR3 is also generated by other DNA sequences in the sample. The chain couples TRBV5-1 to TRBJ2-1; D is uncertain. Germline V gene sequence: CDR1 SGHRS, CDR2 YFSETQ. Trimming removed 0 bases at V and 0 bases at J, with 7 bases between. The CDR3 totals 15 residues. The CDR3 protein is CASSLGASSYNEQFF. CDR3 nucleotides: TGCGCCAGCAGCTTGGGGGCGAGCTCCTACAATGAGCAGTTCTTC.

The V gene is TRBV5-1, the J gene TRBJ2-7, with D perhaps given as TRBD1 or TRBD2 (6 bases each). The CDR3 runs to 15 residues. CDR1 and CDR2 from the germline V gene are SGHRS and YFSETQ. The V gene lost 4 bases and the J gene lost 2 bases, with 16 bases spanning the gap. The CDR3 bases are TGCGCCAGCAGCCCTAGAACAGGGACTCCCTACGAGCAGTACTTC. Translation: CASSPRTGTPYEQYF.

The V call is TRBV5-1, the J call TRBJ2-5; D might be TRBD1 (5 bases). The germline gives CDR1 SGHRS, CDR2 YFSETQ. Trimming took 4 bases from V and 2 from J, leaving 15 bases between them. The CDR3 has 15 amino acids. The CDR3 coding sequence is TGCGCCAGCAGCCAACGACCAGGGCCACAAGAGACCCAGTACTTC. Protein sequence: CASSQRPGPQETQYF.

V usage is TRBV2 and J usage is TRBJ1-5; TRBD1 matches at 7 bases. The CDR3 runs 15 residues. J was trimmed by 3 bases and V by 3 bases; bases with no gene match: 5. Germline V lookup: CDR1 SNHLY, CDR2 FYNNEI. CDR3 loop: CASSEWDSPNQPQHF. As DNA, the CDR3 is TGTGCCAGCAGTGAGTGGGACAGTCCCAATCAGCCCCAGCATTTT. The whole variable domain, filled in from reference TRBV2 and TRBJ1-5, reads EPEVTQTPSHQVTQMGQEVILRCVPISNHLYFYWYRQILGQKVEFLVSFYNNEISEKSEIFDDQFSVERPDGSNFTLKIRSTKLEDSAMYFCASSEWDSPNQPQHFGDGTRLSIL.